This TCR beta chain is from a study of blood T cell repertoires in COVID-19. As for the study in general: Material from acute and convalescent COVID-19 was sourced from the United States, Italy and Spain. From T cells, B-cell-depleted T cells, or PBMCs came the material, which was cDNA or gDNA.

As processed by the authors: Counts of nucleated cells, estimated from reference gene primer amplification, were obtained. Here immunoSEQ multiplex PCR was the method, and the copy in TCRdb shows in-frame clones only, minus some. D and trimming come from the DNA, and the V and J calls and clone size come from that table. The repertoire holds some 200,000 clones, with roughly four fifths as singletons. V gave up 6 bases and J gave up 4 bases, with 17 bases separating them. This CDR3 spans 15 amino acids. Germline assignment: CDR1 MNHEY and CDR2 SMNVEV (reference sequence). The chain joins TRBV27 to TRBJ2-3, with a possible D match to TRBD1 (6 bases). Sequencing was performed on peripheral blood. This clonotype originated in a woman in her 40s with acute or convalescent COVID-19. This chain's CDR3 is CASSKWGQKSDTQYF. The CDR3 DNA is TGTGCCAGCAGCAAATGGGGGCAGAAGTCAGATACGCAGTATTTT.